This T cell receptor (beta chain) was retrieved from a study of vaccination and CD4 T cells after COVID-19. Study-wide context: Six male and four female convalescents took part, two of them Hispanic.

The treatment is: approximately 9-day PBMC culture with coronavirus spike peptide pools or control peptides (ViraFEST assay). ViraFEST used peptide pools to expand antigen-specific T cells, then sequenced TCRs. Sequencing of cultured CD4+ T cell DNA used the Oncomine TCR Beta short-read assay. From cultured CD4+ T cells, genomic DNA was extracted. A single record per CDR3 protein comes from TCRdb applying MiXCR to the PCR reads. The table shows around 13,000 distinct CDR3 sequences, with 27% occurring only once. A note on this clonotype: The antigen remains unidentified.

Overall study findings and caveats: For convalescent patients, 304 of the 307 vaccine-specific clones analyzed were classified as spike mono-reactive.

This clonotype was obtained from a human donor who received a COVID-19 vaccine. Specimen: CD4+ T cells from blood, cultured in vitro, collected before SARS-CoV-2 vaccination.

CDR3 amino acids: CASSLAGTELRSYEQYF. Here the CDR3 DNA reads TGTGCCAGCAGCTTAGCCGGGACAGAGTTGCGCTCCTACGAGCAGTACTTC. The rearrangement uses TRBV5-4 and TRBJ2-7; 7 positions agree with TRBD1. Germline values: CDR1 SGHNT, CDR2 YYREEE (reference sequence). The ends lost 2 bases at V and 0 bases at J; junction bases unmatched: 11. The CDR3 is 17 amino acids.